The clone carrying this TCR beta chain occurred a few times. Its antigen is as yet unknown. Then a second PCR, running roughly 7 to 11 cycles, was carried out with a sample-barcoded 5' primer and a J-beta primer mix. Via MiXCR, TCRdb re-called the 5' RACE reads, giving one row per CDR3 protein. Among 800,000 to 1,300,000 distinct CDR3 sequences, almost 25% were seen once, and the ten largest hold around 0.7%. The record originates from a study of blood T cells in healthy people across ages. Every sample yielded at least 6.5 million isolated PBMCs. Study-wide results and limits: Among T cells, TCR beta diversity per million cells dropped roughly linearly as age rose.

These records were also assigned to another study, of T cells of mothers and their children. That report adds: Researchers report slightly higher, though non-significant, overlap in related mother-child pairs than in unrelated pairs.

The sequencing input was blood. This receptor was identified in a girl aged 2 to 10 in good health.

Here the CDR3 DNA reads TGTGCCATCAACCTAGCGGGGGGTTCCACAGATACGCAGTATTTT. Encoded protein: CAINLAGGSTDTQYF. The V call is TRBV10-3, the J call TRBJ2-3; the match to TRBD2 covers 11 bases. With 7 bases clipped from V and 2 bases from J, the junction kept 5 bases outside the gene matches. CDR1 ENHRY and CDR2 SYGVKD come from the germline V gene. This CDR3 region has 15 residues.